The 30 T cell receptor beta chains below all came from one sample that was sequenced in a study of cytomegalovirus exposure and HLA in healthy donors. The PCR employed 60 Vbeta primers together with 13 Jbeta primers. Profiled with immunoSEQ multiplex PCR; TCRdb holds only in-frame clones, not every one. The sample yields about 98,000 clones, 83% seen once. Sequencing was carried out using PBMCs. These receptors all come from a man aged 35-49 years in good health and CMV-seronegative.

This clone was counted between two and nine times. J is TRBJ1-6 and V is TRBV5-5; TRBD1 aligns across 7 bases. The CDR3 contains 17 residues. CDR1 SGHKS and CDR2 YYEKEE come from the germline V gene (reference sequence). With 4 bases clipped from V and 8 bases from J, the junction kept 15 bases outside the gene matches. CDR3 protein: CASSPTQGGRGDSPLHF. The CDR3 bases are TGTGCCAGCAGCCCAACCCAAGGTGGCAGGGGGGATTCACCCCTCCACTTT.

The V gene is TRBV19, the J gene TRBJ2-5; TRBD1 agrees at 12 bases. Losses at the gene ends were 5 bases for V and 1 base for J; bases not matched to a gene: 2. Germline V gene data show CDR1 as LNHDA and CDR2 as SQIVND (reference sequence). The CDR3 covers 15 residues. The CDR3 loop is CASSGTGGPQETQYF. The CDR3 DNA follows: TGTGCCAGTAGTGGGACAGGGGGCCCCCAAGAGACCCAGTACTTC.

Only one count was recorded for this clone. The V and J genes are TRBV7-2 and TRBJ2-7; the D is unclear. V was pared by 2 bases and J by 3 bases, with 5 bases between. The germline V gene has CDR1 SGHTA and CDR2 FQGNSA. There are 12 residues in the CDR3. The CDR3 spells CASSLNNYEQYF. As DNA, the CDR3 is TGTGCCAGCAGCTTAAATAACTACGAGCAGTACTTC.

This chain joins TRBV15 and TRBJ2-7; 10 bases line up with TRBD1. Germline values: CDR1 LNHNV, CDR2 YYDKDF (reference sequence). This CDR3 region has 16 residues. V lost 5 bases to trimming and J lost 5 bases; unmatched junction nucleotides: 12. This CDR3 is CATSRRRQGADDEQYF. Here the CDR3 DNA reads TGTGCCACCAGCCGAAGACGACAGGGGGCGGACGACGAGCAGTACTTC.

Remarks on this clone: The junction differs from germline at one of its ends, possibly a read error. CDR3: CASSPTLDRGRRVIF. The DNA for the CDR3 is TGTGCCAGCAGTCCTACCCTGGACAGGGGGCGTCGGGTCATCTTT. This chain connects TRBV7-6 to TRBJ1-3; 11 bases are a match to TRBD1. CDR3 size: 15 residues. Germline V CDR1 and CDR2: SGHVS, FNYEAQ.

This rearrangement joins TRBV7-8 to TRBJ2-1, with D possibly being TRBD2 (6 bases). V lost 5 bases and J lost 9, with 14 bases in between. This CDR3 region has 13 residues. The germline V gene has CDR1 SGHVS and CDR2 FQNEAQ. The CDR3 loop is CASSRGFLGEQFF. The CDR3 DNA is TGTGCCAGCAGCCGGGGGTTTCTCGGTGAGCAGTTCTTC.

V usage is TRBV12-5 and J usage is TRBJ2-7, with D uncertain. This CDR3 has 14 residues. Germline V gives CDR1 LGHNT, CDR2 FRNRAP. Trimming stripped 3 bases from V and 2 bases from J, with 11 bases between. The DNA for the CDR3 is TGTGCTAGTGGTTTCTCCCCAGATACCTACGAGCAGTACTTC. Translation: CASGFSPDTYEQYF.

J is TRBJ1-1 and V is TRBV6-4; 7 bases fit TRBD1. Per germline, CDR1 MRHNA and CDR2 SNTAGT. This CDR3 comprises 18 residues. J lost 0 bases, V lost 2 bases, and 12 bases had no gene match. CDR3 sequence: CASSDHRGEGMLNTEAFF. The DNA for the CDR3 is TGTGCCAGCAGTGACCACAGGGGAGAAGGTATGTTGAACACTGAAGCTTTCTTT.

In DNA, the CDR3 is TGTGCCAGTAGTTACAGGGACGCTGGAAACACCATATATTTT. Its protein product is CASSYRDAGNTIYF. This rearrangement joins TRBV19 to TRBJ1-3; D is possibly TRBD1 (6 bases). This CDR3 has 14 residues. Germline V gene data show CDR1 as LNHDA and CDR2 as SQIVND (reference sequence). V shed 5 bases and J shed 2 bases, with 10 bases lying between them.

The chain has TRBV9 and TRBJ1-2; TRBD1 might be the D (6 bases). There are 15 residues in the CDR3. Trimming removed 3 bases from V and 7 bases from J, with 19 bases in between. Germline CDR1 reads SGDLS; CDR2 reads YYNGEE. In DNA form, the CDR3 reads TGTGCCAGCAGCGGTCCTAGGGGGGGCGCATTTGGCTACACCTTC. Protein: CASSGPRGGAFGYTF.

The J gene is TRBJ1-2, the V gene TRBV28, with 9 bases matching TRBD1. The CDR3 is made up of 15 amino acids. V lost 5 bases, J lost 3 bases, and 7 bases stayed unmatched. The germline V gene has CDR1 MDHEN and CDR2 SYDVKM. In nucleotides, the CDR3 is TGTGCCAGCAGTCCAACCGGGACAGGGTACTATGGCTACACCTTC. Encoded protein: CASSPTGTGYYGYTF.

The chain couples TRBV7-9 to TRBJ1-1, with D possibly matching TRBD1 (5 bases). The CDR3 length is 12 residues. Germline V gene sequence: CDR1 SEHNR, CDR2 FQNEAQ (reference sequence). Trimming left V 3 bases short and J 5 bases short, with 7 bases between. DNA of the CDR3: TGTGCCAGCAGCTTCCAGGGAACTGAAGCTTTCTTT. It yields the protein CASSFQGTEAFF.

The chain couples TRBV5-6 to TRBJ2-3; 8 nucleotides agree with TRBD2. There are 18 residues in the CDR3. Trimming removed 0 bases from V and 0 bases from J; junction bases left unmatched: 9. Germline values: CDR1 SGHDT, CDR2 YYEEEE. The CDR3 sequence is CASSLASGGVGSTDTQYF. DNA for the CDR3: TGTGCCAGCAGCTTGGCGAGCGGGGGTGTAGGTAGCACAGATACGCAGTATTTT.

J is TRBJ1-2 and V is TRBV4-1, with a possible D match to TRBD1 (6 bases). Trimming took off 0 bases at V and 4 bases at J, with 27 bases between the two ends. This CDR3 is 20 amino acids long. CDR1 and CDR2 from the germline V gene are MGHRA and YSYEKL. The DNA of the CDR3 is TGCGCCAGCAGCCAAGATGTGGAGACGGGCAGGGGCGGGTTGGGCTATGGCTACACCTTC. As protein: CASSQDVETGRGGLGYGYTF.

The V call is TRBV18, the J call TRBJ1-2; 7 bases line up with TRBD1. Germline values: CDR1 KGHSH, CDR2 LQKENI. V lost 2 bases, J lost 4 bases, and 7 bases stayed unmatched. The CDR3 is made up of 15 amino acids. The CDR3 sequence is CASSPEGQMIYGYTF. CDR3 bases: TGTGCCAGCTCACCAGAGGGACAGATGATCTATGGCTACACCTTC.

The gene calls are TRBV5-4 and TRBJ2-2; TRBD2 agrees at 10 bases. Per the germline V gene, CDR1 is SGHNT and CDR2 is YYREEE (reference sequence). The V segment lost 1 base and the J segment 7 bases; nucleotides outside the gene matches: 7. The CDR3 totals 16 residues. In DNA form, the CDR3 reads TGTGCCAGCAGCTTGAGAGGGCTAGCGGGGGTCGGGGAGCTGTTTTTT. Residues: CASSLRGLAGVGELFF.

The chain carries TRBV15 and TRBJ1-5, with 7 bases aligning to TRBD1. V shed 0 bases and J 0 bases; nucleotides not matched to a gene: 2. The CDR3 is 16 residues long. Germline loops: CDR1 LNHNV, CDR2 YYDKDF (reference sequence). The CDR3 here is CATSRDGQASNQPQHF. In DNA, the CDR3 is TGTGCCACCAGCAGAGATGGACAGGCTAGCAATCAGCCCCAGCATTTT.

This chain links TRBV9 with TRBJ1-6; 8 nucleotides line up with TRBD1. Germline V gene sequence: CDR1 SGDLS, CDR2 YYNGEE. Trimming at V came to 4 bases and at J to 6 bases, leaving 3 bases not matched to a gene. There are 14 residues in the CDR3. CDR3 in amino acids: CASSQDRVNSPLHF. The CDR3 DNA sequence: TGTGCCAGCAGCCAGGACAGGGTTAATTCACCCCTCCACTTT.

The rearrangement links TRBV7-9 to TRBJ2-3, with 7 bases matching TRBD2. Per germline, CDR1 SEHNR and CDR2 FQNEAQ (reference sequence). The CDR3 totals 15 residues. The junction had 6 bases not matched to a gene; V was cut back by 5 bases and J by 1 base. This chain's CDR3 is CASSPEGRGTDTQYF. The CDR3 DNA follows: TGTGCCAGCAGCCCAGAGGGGAGGGGCACAGATACGCAGTATTTT.

The chain couples TRBV7-3 to TRBJ2-5; TRBD2 matches 15 bases. V shed 4 bases, J shed 5 bases, and the junction held 11 bases outside the gene matches. CDR3 length equals 18 residues. Germline-derived CDR1 and CDR2 are SGHTA and FQGTGA. DNA for the CDR3: TGTGCCAGCAGCTCCAAACCAAGGACTAGCGGGGGGGCGGAGACCCAGTACTTC. It yields the protein CASSSKPRTSGGAETQYF.

The gene calls are TRBV11-2 and TRBJ2-5; D not resolved. Germline CDR1 is SGHAT and CDR2 is FQNNGV. Deletions cut 1 base from V and 2 bases from J, with 5 bases between. The CDR3 contains 13 residues. The chain's CDR3 is CASSLGQQETQYF. CDR3 in DNA: TGTGCCAGCAGCTTAGGGCAGCAAGAGACCCAGTACTTC.

J is TRBJ2-7 and V is TRBV7-9; TRBD2 matches at 7 bases. This CDR3 comprises 14 residues. The J segment lost 0 bases and the V segment lost 4 bases, leaving 3 bases of the junction unmatched. The V gene's germline CDR1 is SEHNR and CDR2 FQNEAQ (reference sequence). CDR3 sequence reads: CASSSRGVSYEQYF. DNA for the CDR3: TGTGCCAGCAGCTCCCGGGGGGTCTCCTACGAGCAGTACTTC.

J is TRBJ2-4 and V is TRBV12-5, with a weak D call TRBD2 (6 bases). In germline, CDR1 is LGHNT, CDR2 FRNRAP. The CDR3 has 14 amino acids. V dropped 6 bases and J dropped 2 bases, with 11 bases sitting between them. CDR3 nucleotide sequence: TGTGCTAGTGGCCTGGGGGGACCCAAAAACATTCAGTACTTC. This gives the protein CASGLGGPKNIQYF.

The chain recombines TRBV6-5 with TRBJ2-7; D gene uncertain. Germline assignment: CDR1 MNHEY and CDR2 SVGAGI. The CDR3 spans 12 residues. Trimming removed 6 bases from V and 3 bases from J, with 9 bases in between. This CDR3 is CASRQTFYEQYF. CDR3 bases: TGTGCCAGCAGACAGACATTCTACGAGCAGTACTTC.

The chain links TRBV4-2 to TRBJ1-6; D uncertain. This CDR3 region has 13 residues. V was pared by 3 bases and J by 7 bases, with 7 bases between. From germline, CDR1 is LGHNA and CDR2 YNFKEQ. DNA for the CDR3: TGTGCCAGCAGCCACGACGGGAATTCACCCCTCCACTTT. Translation gives CASSHDGNSPLHF.

This clone was detected a few times. The chain uses TRBV11-1 and TRBJ1-6; 9 bases agree with TRBD1. This CDR3 has 17 residues. Germline CDR1 and CDR2: SGHAT and FQDESV (reference sequence). Losses at the gene ends were 3 bases for V and 7 bases for J; bases not matched to a gene: 10. The CDR3 DNA follows: TGTGCCAGCAGCTTGGTGTTTTTGGGGACAGGGAATTCACCCCTCCACTTT. This gives the protein CASSLVFLGTGNSPLHF.

The chain has TRBV19 and TRBJ2-1; possibly TRBD2 for D (5 bases). Germline V gene data show CDR1 as LNHDA and CDR2 as SQIVND (reference sequence). V lost 1 base to trimming and J lost 7 bases, with 8 bases between them. The CDR3 loop spans 13 amino acids. CDR3 bases: TGTGCCAGTAGTATAGCCCGAGGGAATGAGCAGTTCTTC. Translated: CASSIARGNEQFF.

This chain connects TRBV5-8 to TRBJ2-2, with D perhaps matching TRBD1 (6 bases). V lost 1 base and J 0 bases, leaving 16 bases between the germline ends. Germline-derived CDR1 and CDR2 are SGHTS and YDEGEE. The CDR3 is 18 residues long. DNA of the CDR3: TGTGCCAGCAGCTTGAACAGGGCGGCCCCCGCGAACACCGGGGAGCTGTTTTTT. Amino acids: CASSLNRAAPANTGELFF.

The chain uses TRBV6-6 and TRBJ2-7; 7 nucleotides agree with TRBD1. The V and J ends lost 4 bases and 2 bases, in that order; junction bases with no gene match: 5. The CDR3 sequence is 14 residues long. The germline V gene encodes CDR1 MNHNY and CDR2 SVGAGI (reference sequence). This chain's CDR3 is CASSSPQGAYEQYF. Written as DNA, the CDR3 is TGTGCCAGCAGTTCGCCCCAGGGGGCCTACGAGCAGTACTTC.

The chain joins TRBV13 to TRBJ2-7, with D possibly matching TRBD2 (6 bases). V lost 5 bases to trimming and J lost 5 bases, with 19 bases between them. Germline loops: CDR1 PRHDT, CDR2 FYEKMQ (reference sequence). The length of the CDR3 is 15 residues. CDR3 bases: TGTGCCAGCAGCCCGAGGGACTCTAACCGGGACGAGCAGTACTTC. As protein: CASSPRDSNRDEQYF.